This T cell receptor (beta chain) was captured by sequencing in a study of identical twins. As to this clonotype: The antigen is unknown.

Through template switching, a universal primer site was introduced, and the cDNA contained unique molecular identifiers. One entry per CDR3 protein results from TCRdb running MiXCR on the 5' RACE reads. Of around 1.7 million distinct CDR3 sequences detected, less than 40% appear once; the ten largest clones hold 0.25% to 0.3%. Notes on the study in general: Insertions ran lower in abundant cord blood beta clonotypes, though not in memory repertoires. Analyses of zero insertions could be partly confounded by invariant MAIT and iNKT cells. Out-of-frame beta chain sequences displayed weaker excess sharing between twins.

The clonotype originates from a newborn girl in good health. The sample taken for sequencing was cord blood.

In DNA, the CDR3 is TGTGCCAGCACCCCGAGATCTGAAGCTTTCTTT. It translates to CASTPRSEAFF. The rearrangement links TRBV12-3 or TRBV12-4 to TRBJ1-1, with D unclear. V was shortened by 7 bases and J by 6 bases, with 9 bases between the two germline ends. The CDR3 consists of 11 residues.